Following are 2 T cell receptor beta chains from one sample sequenced in a study of blood T cell repertoires in COVID-19. Here immunoSEQ multiplex PCR was the method, and the copy in TCRdb shows in-frame clones only, minus some. The sample yields 150,000 to 200,000 clones, approximately 80% seen once. The sequencing sample was made of peripheral blood. These receptor sequences come from a woman aged 50 to 65 with active or convalescent COVID-19.

The V and J genes are TRBV2 and TRBJ1-2; D may be TRBD1 (6 bases). V shed 8 bases and J shed 3 bases, with 13 bases lying between them. There are 13 residues in the CDR3. Germline-derived CDR1 and CDR2 are SNHLY and FYNNEI. CDR3 DNA sequence: TGTGCCAGCCAACCGGACAGACACTATGGCTACACCTTC. It encodes CASQPDRHYGYTF.

The rearrangement links TRBV28 to TRBJ2-3, with 11 bases identical to TRBD1. Germline CDR1 and CDR2: MDHEN and SYDVKM. CDR3 length: 14 residues. J lost 3 bases, V lost 6 bases, and 2 bases had no gene match. CDR3 nucleotides: TGTGCCAGCAGCTGGGACAGGGGGACAGATACGCAGTATTTT. Its translation is CASSWDRGTDTQYF. The whole variable domain, filled in from reference TRBV28 and TRBJ2-3, reads DVKVTQSSRYLVKRTGEKVFLECVQDMDHENMFWYRQDPGLGLRLIYFSYDVKMKEKGDIPEGYSVSREKKERFSLILESASTNQTSMYLCASSWDRGTDTQYFGPGTRLTVL.